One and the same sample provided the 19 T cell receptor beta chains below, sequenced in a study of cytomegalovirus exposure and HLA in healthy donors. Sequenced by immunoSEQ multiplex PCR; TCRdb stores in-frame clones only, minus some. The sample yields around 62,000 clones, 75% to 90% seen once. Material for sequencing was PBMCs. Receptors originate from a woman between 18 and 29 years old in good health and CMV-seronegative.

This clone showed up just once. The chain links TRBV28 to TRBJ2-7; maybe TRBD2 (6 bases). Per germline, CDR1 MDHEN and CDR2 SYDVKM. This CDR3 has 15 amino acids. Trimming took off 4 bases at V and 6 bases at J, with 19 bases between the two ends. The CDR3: CASSSAGGPSREQYF. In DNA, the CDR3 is TGTGCCAGCAGTTCCGCCGGGGGACCATCGCGCGAGCAGTACTTC.

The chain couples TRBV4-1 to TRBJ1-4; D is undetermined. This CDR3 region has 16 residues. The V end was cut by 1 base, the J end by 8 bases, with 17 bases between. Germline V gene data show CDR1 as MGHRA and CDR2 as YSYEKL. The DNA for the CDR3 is TGCGCCAGCAGCCAAGTGTACCCCGCGGTCCGGGAAAAACTGTTTTTT. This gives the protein CASSQVYPAVREKLFF.

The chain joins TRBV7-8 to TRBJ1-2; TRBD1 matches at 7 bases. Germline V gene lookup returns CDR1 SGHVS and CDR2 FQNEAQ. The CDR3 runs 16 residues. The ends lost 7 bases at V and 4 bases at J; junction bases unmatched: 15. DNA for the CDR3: TGTGCCAGCACTATAGTAGCTAGCAGGGGGAGCTATGGCTACACCTTC. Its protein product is CASTIVASRGSYGYTF.

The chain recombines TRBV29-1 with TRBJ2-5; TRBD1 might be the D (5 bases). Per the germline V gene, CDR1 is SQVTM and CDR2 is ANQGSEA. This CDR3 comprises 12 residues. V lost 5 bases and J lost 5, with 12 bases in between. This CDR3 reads CSVNQGRETQYF. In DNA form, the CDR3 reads TGCAGCGTTAATCAGGGCCGGGAGACCCAGTACTTC. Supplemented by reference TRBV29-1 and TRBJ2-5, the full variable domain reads SAVISQKPSRDICQRGTSLTIQCQVDSQVTMMFWYRQQPGQSLTLIATANQGSEATYESGFVIDKFPISRPNLTFSTLTVSNMSPEDSSIYLCSVNQGRETQYFGPGTRLLVL.

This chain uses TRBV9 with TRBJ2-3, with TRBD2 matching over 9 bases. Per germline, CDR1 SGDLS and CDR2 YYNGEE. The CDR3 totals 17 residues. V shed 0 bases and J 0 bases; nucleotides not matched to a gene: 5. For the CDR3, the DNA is TGTGCCAGCAGCGTAGAAAGCGGGGGGATTAGCACAGATACGCAGTATTTT. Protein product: CASSVESGGISTDTQYF. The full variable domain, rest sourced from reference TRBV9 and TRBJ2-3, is DSGVTQTPKHLITATGQRVTLRCSPRSGDLSVYWYQQSLDQGLQFLIQYYNGEERAKGNILERFSAQQFPDLHSELNLSSLELGDSALYFCASSVESGGISTDTQYFGPGTRLTVL.

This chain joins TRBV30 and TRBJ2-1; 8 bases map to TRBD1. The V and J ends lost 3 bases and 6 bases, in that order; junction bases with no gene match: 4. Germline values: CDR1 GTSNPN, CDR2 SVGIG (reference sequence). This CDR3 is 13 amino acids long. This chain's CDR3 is CAWSRGLTNEQFF. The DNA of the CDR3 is TGTGCCTGGAGCAGGGGGCTAACCAATGAGCAGTTCTTC. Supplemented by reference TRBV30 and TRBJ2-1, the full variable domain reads SQTIHQWPATLVQPVGSPLSLECTVEGTSNPNLYWYRQAAGRGLQLLFYSVGIGQISSEVPQNLSASRPQDRQFILSSKKLLLSDSGFYLCAWSRGLTNEQFFGPGTRLTVL.

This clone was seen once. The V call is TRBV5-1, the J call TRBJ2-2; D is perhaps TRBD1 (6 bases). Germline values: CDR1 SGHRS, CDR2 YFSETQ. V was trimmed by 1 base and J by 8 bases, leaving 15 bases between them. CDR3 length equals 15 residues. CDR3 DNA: TGCGCCAGCAGCTTGTTAACAGGGCCAAAGGGGGAGCTGTTTTTT. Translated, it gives CASSLLTGPKGELFF.

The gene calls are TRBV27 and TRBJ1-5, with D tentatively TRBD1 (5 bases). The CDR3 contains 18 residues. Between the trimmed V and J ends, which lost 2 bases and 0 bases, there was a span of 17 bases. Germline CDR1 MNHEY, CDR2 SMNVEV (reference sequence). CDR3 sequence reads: CASSLVPRQNNSNQPQHF. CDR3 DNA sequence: TGTGCCAGCAGTTTAGTCCCCCGACAGAACAATAGCAATCAGCCCCAGCATTTT.

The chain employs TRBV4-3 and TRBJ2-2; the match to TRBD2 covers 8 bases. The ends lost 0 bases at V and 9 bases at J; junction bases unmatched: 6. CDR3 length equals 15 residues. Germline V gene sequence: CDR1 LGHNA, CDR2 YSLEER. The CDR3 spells CASSQEGTRDRELFF. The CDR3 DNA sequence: TGCGCCAGCAGCCAAGAGGGGACTAGGGACCGGGAGCTGTTTTTT.

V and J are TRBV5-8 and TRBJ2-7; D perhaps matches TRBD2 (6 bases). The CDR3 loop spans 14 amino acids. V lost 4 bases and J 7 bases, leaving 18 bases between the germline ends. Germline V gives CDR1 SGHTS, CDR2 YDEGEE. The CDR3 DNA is TGTGCCAGCAGCCCTGCCTGGGCAGGGAGGGAGCAGTACTTC. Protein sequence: CASSPAWAGREQYF. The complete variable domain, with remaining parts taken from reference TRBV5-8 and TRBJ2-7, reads EAGVTQSPTHLIKTRGQQATLRCSPISGHTSVYWYQQALGLGLQFLLWYDEGEERNRGNFPPRFSGRQFPNYSSELNVNALELEDSALYLCASSPAWAGREQYFGPGTRLTVT.

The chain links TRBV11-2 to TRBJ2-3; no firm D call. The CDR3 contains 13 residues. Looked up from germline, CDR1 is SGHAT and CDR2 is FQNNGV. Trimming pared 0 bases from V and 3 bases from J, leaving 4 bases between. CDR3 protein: CASSLDSTDTQYF. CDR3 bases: TGTGCCAGCAGCTTAGATTCGACAGATACGCAGTATTTT.

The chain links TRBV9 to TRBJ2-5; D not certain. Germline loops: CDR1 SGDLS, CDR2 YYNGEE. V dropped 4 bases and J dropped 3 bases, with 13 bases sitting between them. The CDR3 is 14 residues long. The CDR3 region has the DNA TGTGCCAGCAGCTTTGGGCCCTACAAAGAGACCCAGTACTTC. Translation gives CASSFGPYKETQYF.

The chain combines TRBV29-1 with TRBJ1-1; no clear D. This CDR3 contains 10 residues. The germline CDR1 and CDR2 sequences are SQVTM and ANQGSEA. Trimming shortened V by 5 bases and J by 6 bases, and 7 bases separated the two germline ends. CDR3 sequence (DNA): TGCAGCGTTAAAGGAGCTGAAGCTTTCTTT. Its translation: CSVKGAEAFF.

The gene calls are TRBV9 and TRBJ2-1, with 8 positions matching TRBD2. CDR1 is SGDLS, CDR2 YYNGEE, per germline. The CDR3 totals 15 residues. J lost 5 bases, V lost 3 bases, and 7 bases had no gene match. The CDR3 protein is CASSGSGSGNNEQFF. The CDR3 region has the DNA TGTGCCAGCAGCGGAAGCGGGAGTGGGAACAATGAGCAGTTCTTC.

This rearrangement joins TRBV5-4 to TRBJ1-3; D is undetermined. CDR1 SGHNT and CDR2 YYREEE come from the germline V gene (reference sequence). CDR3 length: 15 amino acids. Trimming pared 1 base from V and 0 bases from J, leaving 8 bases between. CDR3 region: CASSLNPGSGNTIYF. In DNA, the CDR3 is TGTGCCAGCAGCTTGAACCCGGGCTCTGGAAACACCATATATTTT.

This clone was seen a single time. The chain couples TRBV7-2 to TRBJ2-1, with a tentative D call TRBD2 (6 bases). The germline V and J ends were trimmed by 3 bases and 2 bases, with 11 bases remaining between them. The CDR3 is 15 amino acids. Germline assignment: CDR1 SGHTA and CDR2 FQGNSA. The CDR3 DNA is TGTGCCAGCAGCTTTGGGACGGGAGCCTACAATGAGCAGTTCTTC. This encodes CASSFGTGAYNEQFF.

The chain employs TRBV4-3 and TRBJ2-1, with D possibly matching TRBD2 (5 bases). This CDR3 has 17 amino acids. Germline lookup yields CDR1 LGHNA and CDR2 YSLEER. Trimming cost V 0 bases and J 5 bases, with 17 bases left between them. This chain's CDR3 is CASSQDSGPLGNNEQFF. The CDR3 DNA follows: TGCGCCAGCAGCCAAGATAGTGGGCCACTAGGTAACAATGAGCAGTTCTTC.

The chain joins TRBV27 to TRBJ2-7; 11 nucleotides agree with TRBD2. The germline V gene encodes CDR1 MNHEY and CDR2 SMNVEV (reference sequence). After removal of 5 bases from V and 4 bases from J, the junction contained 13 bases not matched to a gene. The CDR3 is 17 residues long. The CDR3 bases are TGTGCCAGCAGTGTCAACGGGAAGGGACTAGCGGCATACGAGCAGTACTTC. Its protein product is CASSVNGKGLAAYEQYF.

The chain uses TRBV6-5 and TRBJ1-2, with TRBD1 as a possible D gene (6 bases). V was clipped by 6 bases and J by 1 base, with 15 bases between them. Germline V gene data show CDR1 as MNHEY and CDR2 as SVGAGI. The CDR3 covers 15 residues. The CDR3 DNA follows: TGTGCCAGCAGAATGGACAGAGTTCTTAACTATGGCTACACCTTC. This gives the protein CASRMDRVLNYGYTF.